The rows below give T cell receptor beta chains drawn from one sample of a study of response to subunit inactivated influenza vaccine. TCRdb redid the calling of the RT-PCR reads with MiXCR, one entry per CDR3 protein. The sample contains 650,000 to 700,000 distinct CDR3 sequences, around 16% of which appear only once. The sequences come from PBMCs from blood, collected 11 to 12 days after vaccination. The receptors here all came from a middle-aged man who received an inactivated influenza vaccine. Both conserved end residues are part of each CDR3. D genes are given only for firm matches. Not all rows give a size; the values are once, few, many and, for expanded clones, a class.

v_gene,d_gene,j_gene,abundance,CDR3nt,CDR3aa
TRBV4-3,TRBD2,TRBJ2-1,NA,TGCGCCAGCAGCCAAGAGGCTAGCGGGGGATTCCTCTCCTACAATGAGCAGTTCTTC,CASSQEASGGFLSYNEQFF
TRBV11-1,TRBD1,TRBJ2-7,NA,TGTGCCAGCAGCCTCCCCCCCGGGACAGGCAGGAGCTCCTACGAGCAGTACTTC,CASSLPPGTGRSSYEQYF
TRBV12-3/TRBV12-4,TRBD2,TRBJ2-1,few,TGTGCCAGCAGTTTAGTAACTAGCGGGAGGGCCGGAAATGAGCAGTTCTTC,CASSLVTSGRAGNEQFF
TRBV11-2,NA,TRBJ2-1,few,TGTGCCACACGACGAGAGGCGTATGCGTTCCTGGGCGGTATTGGATACAATGAGCAGTTCTTC,CATRREAYAFLGGIGYNEQFF
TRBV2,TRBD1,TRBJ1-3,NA,TGTGCCAGCAGTGTCCGGGACAGGGCTTGGGAGCGGAACACCATATATTTT,CASSVRDRAWERNTIYF
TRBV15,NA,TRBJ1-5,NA,TGTGCCACCAGCGGGGGAAAGAATCAGCCCCAGCATTTT,CATSGGKNQPQHF
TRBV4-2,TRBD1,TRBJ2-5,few,TGTGCCAGCAGCCAAGGGGACAGAGCTTTCCAAGAGACCCAGTACTTC,CASSQGDRAFQETQYF
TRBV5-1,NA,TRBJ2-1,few,TGCGCCAGCAGCTTGGGACTAGGAACTTACAATGAGCAGTTCTTC,CASSLGLGTYNEQFF
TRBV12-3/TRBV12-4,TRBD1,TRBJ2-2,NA,TGTGCCAGCAGTTTATATGCCTTCAGTGGGGACAGGGGGAACACCGGGGAGCTGTTTTTT,CASSLYAFSGDRGNTGELFF
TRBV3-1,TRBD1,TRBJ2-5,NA,TGTGCCAGCAGCCAAGCCCCCGGGACAGAGATTCAAGAGACCCAGTACTTC,CASSQAPGTEIQETQYF
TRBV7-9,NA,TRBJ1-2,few,TGTGCCAGCAGCCCGAGTGCACCCTATGGCTACACCTTC,CASSPSAPYGYTF
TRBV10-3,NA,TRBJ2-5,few,TGTGCCATCAGCCTAAACGACGGATCCCAAGAGACCCAGTACTTC,CAISLNDGSQETQYF
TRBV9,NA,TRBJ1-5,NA,TGTGCCAGCAGCGTAAGTGACAGCTCCAATCAGCCCCAGCATTTT,CASSVSDSSNQPQHF
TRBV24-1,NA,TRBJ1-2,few,TGTGCCACCAGTGATTTATCGGCACATGGCTACACCTTC,CATSDLSAHGYTF
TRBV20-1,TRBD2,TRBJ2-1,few,TGCAGTGCTAGTGTGGCGGGGGGGACCCGCTACAATGAGCAGTTCTTC,CSASVAGGTRYNEQFF
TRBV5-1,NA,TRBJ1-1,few,TGCGCCAGCAGCTTGGCCTTCTTACCCAACACTGAAGCTTTCTTT,CASSLAFLPNTEAFF
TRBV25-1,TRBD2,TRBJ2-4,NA,TGTGCCAGCAGTGAATGGGGGGGAAGAAACATTCAGTACTTC,CASSEWGGRNIQYF
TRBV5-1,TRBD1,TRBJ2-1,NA,TGCGCCAGCAGCATCCTTCCGGGACAGGGCTACAATGAGCAGTTCTTC,CASSILPGQGYNEQFF
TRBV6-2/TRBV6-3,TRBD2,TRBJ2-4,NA,TGTGCCAGCAGTTCCGACCCCCCTGGTGTAACATTGTGGGGACTAGCGGGAGCCAAAAACATTCAGTACTTC,CASSSDPPGVTLWGLAGAKNIQYF
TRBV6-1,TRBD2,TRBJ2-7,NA,TGTGCCAGCATGGGACCCCAGCGGGAGGGTCCGAAGGAGTACGAGCAGTACTTC,CASMGPQREGPKEYEQYF
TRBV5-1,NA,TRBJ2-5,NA,TGCGCCAGCAGCTTGGAGGGAGACCAGTACTTC,CASSLEGDQYF
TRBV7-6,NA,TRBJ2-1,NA,TGTGCCAGCAGCTACTCTCCCGAAAGCGAGTTTGCGGCTGAGCAGTTCTTC,CASSYSPESEFAAEQFF